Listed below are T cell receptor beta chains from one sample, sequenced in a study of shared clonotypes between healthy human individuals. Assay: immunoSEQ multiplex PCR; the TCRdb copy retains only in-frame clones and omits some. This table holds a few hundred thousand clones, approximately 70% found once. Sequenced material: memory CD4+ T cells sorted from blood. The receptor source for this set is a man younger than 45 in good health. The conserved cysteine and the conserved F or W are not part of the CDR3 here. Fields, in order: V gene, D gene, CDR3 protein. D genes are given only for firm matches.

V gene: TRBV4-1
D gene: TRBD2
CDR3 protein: ASSQEGSGRHEQY

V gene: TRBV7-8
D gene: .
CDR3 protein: ASSPRQESYEQY

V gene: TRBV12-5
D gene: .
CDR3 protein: ASGLVPTRAPGGQETQY

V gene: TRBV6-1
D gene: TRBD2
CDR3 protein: ASSGHPASGNDYEQY

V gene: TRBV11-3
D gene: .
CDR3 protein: ASSFLGGAGTDTQY

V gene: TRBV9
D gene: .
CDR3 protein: ASSVLSTGLTGNEQF

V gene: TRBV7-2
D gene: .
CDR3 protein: AIPGTHTDTQY

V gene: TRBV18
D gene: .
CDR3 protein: ASSPGQRQPQH

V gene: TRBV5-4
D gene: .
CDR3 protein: ASSLERGLEQY

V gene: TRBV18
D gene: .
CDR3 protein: ASSPFGGADQPQH

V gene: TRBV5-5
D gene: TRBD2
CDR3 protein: ASTGTSGRYNEQF

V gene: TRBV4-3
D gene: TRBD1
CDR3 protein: ASSQETGGVGGELF

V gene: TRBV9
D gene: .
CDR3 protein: ASSARTDTQY

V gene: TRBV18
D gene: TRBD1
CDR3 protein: ASSTGQGAYEQY

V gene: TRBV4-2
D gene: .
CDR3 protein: ASSHPGGNTEAF

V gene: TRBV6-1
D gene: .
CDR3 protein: ASSEQAGVLSEQY